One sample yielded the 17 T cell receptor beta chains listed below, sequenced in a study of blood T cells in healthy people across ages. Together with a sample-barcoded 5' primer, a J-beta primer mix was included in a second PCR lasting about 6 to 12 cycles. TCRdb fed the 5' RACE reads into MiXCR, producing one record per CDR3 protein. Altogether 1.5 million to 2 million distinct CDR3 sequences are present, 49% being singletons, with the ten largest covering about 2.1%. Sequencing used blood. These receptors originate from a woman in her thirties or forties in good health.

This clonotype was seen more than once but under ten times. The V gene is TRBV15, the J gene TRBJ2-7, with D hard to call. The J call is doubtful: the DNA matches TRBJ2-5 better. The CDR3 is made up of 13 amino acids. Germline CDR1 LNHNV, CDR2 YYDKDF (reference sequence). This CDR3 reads CATSVNFQETQYF. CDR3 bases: TGTGCCACCAGCGTAAACTTCCAAGAGACCCAGTACTTC.

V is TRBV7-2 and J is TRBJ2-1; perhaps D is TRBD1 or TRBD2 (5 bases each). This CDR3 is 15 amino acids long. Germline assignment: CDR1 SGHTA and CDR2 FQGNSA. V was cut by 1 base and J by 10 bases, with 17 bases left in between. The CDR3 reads CASSLGSYRDPEQFF. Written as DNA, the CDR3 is TGTGCCAGCAGCTTAGGATCCTACCGGGACCCGGAGCAGTTCTTC.

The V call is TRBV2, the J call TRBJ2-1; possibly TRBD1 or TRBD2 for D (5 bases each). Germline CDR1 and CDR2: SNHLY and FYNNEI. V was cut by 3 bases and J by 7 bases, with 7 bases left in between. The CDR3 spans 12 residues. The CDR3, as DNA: TGTGCCAGCAGTGATGAGGGGAATGAGCAGTTCTTC. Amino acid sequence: CASSDEGNEQFF.

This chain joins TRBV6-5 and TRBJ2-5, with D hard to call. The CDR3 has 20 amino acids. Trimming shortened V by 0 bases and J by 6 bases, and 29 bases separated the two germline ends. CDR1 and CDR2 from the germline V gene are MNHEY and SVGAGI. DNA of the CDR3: TGTGCCAGCAGTTACTCGATTAAACTGGTGTATGCCCCACGGCGGAAGACCCAGTACTTC. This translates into CASSYSIKLVYAPRRKTQYF.

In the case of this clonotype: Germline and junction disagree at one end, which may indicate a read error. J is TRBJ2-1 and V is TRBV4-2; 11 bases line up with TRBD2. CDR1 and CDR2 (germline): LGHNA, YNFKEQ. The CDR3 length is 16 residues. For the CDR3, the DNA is TGTGCCCGCAGCCAAGATAGCGGGGGGGTTTACAATGAGCAGTTCTTC. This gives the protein CARSQDSGGVYNEQFF.

DNA of the CDR3: TGTGCCATCAGCCAGAACGAGGGGGGCGAGCAGTACTTC. Protein product: CAISQNEGGEQYF. The J gene is TRBJ2-5, the V gene TRBV10-3; TRBD1 or TRBD2 may be the D gene (6 bases each). The J call may be incorrect, as the DNA end agrees better with TRBJ2-7. Looked up from germline, CDR1 is ENHRY and CDR2 is SYGVKD. This CDR3 region has 13 residues.

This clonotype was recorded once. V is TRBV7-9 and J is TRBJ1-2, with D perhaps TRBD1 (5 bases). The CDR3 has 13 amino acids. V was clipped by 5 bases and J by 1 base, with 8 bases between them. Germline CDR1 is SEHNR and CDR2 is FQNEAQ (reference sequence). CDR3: CASSEGINYGYTF. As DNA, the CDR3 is TGTGCCAGCAGCGAGGGGATTAACTATGGCTACACCTTC. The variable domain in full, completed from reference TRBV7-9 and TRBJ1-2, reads DTGVSQNPRHKITKRGQNVTFRCDPISEHNRLYWYRQTLGQGPEFLTYFQNEAQLEKSRLLSDRFSAERPKGSFSTLEIQRTEQGDSAMYLCASSEGINYGYTFGSGTRLTVV.

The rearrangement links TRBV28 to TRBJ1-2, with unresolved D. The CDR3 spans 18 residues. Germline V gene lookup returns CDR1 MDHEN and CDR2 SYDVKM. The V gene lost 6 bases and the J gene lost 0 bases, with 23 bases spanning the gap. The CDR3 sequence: CASRDPTLGGDSNYGYTF. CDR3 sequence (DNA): TGTGCCAGCAGAGATCCCACCCTAGGTGGGGATTCTAACTATGGCTACACCTTC.

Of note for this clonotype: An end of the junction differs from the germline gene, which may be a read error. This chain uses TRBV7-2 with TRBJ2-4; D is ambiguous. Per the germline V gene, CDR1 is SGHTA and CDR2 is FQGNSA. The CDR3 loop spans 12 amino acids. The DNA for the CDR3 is TGTGTCAGCAGCCGGGCCTCTCACATTCAGTACTTC. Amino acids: CVSSRASHIQYF.

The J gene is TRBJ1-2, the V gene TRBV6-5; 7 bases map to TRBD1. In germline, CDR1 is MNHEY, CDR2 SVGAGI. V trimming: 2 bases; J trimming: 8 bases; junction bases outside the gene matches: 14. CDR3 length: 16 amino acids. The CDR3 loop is CASSYHGDRAVEGYTF. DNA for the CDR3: TGTGCCAGCAGTTACCACGGAGACAGGGCTGTGGAGGGCTACACCTTC.

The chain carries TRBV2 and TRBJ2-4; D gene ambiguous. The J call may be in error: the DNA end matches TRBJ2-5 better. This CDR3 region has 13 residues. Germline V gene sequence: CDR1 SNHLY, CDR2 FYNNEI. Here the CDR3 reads CASRRSVQETQYF. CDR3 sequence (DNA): TGTGCCAGCAGGCGCAGCGTACAAGAGACCCAGTACTTC.

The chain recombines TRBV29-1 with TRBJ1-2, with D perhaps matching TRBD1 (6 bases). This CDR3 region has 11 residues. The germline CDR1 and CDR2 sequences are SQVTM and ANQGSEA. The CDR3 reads CSDGQPYGYTF. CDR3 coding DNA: TGCAGTGACGGACAGCCCTATGGCTACACCTTC.

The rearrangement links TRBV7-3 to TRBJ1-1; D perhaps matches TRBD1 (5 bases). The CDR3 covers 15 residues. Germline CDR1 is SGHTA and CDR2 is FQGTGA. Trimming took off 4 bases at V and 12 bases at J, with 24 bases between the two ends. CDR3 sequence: CASSSEGSQGLVTFF. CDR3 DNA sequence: TGTGCCAGCAGCTCCGAAGGGTCTCAGGGCTTAGTAACTTTCTTT. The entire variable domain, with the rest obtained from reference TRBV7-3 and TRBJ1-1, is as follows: GAGVSQTPSNKVTEKGKYVELRCDPISGHTALYWYRQSLGQGPEFLIYFQGTGAADDSGLPNDRFFAVRPEGSVSTLKIQRTERGDSAVYLCASSSEGSQGLVTFFGQGTRLTVV.

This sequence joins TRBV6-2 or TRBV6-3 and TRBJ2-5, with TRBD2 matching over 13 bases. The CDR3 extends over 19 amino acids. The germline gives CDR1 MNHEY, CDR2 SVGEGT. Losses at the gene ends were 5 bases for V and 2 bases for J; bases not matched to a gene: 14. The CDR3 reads CASSLIHTGLAGPQETQYF. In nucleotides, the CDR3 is TGTGCCAGCAGTCTTATTCATACGGGACTAGCGGGGCCACAAGAGACCCAGTACTTC.

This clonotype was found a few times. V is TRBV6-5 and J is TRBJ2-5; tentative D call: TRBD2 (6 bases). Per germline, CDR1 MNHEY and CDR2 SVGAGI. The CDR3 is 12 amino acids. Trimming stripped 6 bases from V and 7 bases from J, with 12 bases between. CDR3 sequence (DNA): TGTGCCAGCAGATCGGACGGGGGGACCCAGTACTTC. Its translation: CASRSDGGTQYF.

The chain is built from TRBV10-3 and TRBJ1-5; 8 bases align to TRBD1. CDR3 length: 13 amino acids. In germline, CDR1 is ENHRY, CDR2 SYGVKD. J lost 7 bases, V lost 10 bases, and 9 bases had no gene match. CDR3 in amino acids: CATRSGGTQPQHF. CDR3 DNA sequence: TGTGCCACCCGGTCAGGGGGCACGCAGCCCCAGCATTTT.

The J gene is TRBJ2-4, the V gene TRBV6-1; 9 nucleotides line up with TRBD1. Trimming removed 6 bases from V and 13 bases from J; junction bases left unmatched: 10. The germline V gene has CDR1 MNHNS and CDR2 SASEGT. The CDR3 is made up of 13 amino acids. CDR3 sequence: CASREGQGIQQYF. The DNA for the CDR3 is TGTGCCAGCAGGGAGGGACAGGGAATACAGCAGTACTTC.